Below are 26 T cell receptor beta chains sequenced from a single sample in a study of beta chain features in type 1 diabetes. General study results and limits: Significant though moderate, a shortening of TCRB CDR3s appeared in all four CD4+ subsets of Type 1 diabetes patients.

These receptors have no identified antigens. Reverse transcribing all isolated RNA meant expressed TCRB transcripts were sequenced. Produced via immunoSEQ multiplex PCR; TCRdb's table is partial and in-frame only. The table lists about 150,000 clones, 9% to 10% of them singletons, with approximately 0.7% in the top ten. Input material: central memory CD4+ T cells from blood. The source of these receptors is a woman in her 30s with type 1 diabetes.

The chain joins TRBV7-6 to TRBJ2-5, with 12 bases aligning to TRBD1. The V and J ends lost 0 bases and 5 bases, in that order; junction bases with no gene match: 4. Germline loops: CDR1 SGHVS, CDR2 FNYEAQ. The CDR3 length is 16 residues. The CDR3 sequence: CASSLAGQGAGETQYF. The CDR3 bases are TGTGCCAGCAGCTTAGCGGGACAGGGGGCGGGGGAGACCCAGTACTTC.

V gene TRBV5-1 combines with J gene TRBJ2-5, with D hard to call. Germline assignment: CDR1 SGHRS and CDR2 YFSETQ. The CDR3 has 14 amino acids. With 7 bases removed from V and 5 bases from J, the gap between germline ends came to 18 bases. Here the CDR3 reads CASRTSQILETQYF. DNA of the CDR3: TGCGCCAGCCGCACGTCTCAGATATTGGAGACCCAGTACTTC.

The chain combines TRBV2 with TRBJ2-7; 11 bases map to TRBD2. The germline gives CDR1 SNHLY, CDR2 FYNNEI. Trimming removed 7 bases from V and 0 bases from J; junction bases left unmatched: 17. The CDR3 sequence is 19 residues long. The CDR3 bases are TGTGCCAGCACCTCTCTAGGACTAGCGGGCCATACTAACTCCTACGAGCAGTACTTC. This translates into CASTSLGLAGHTNSYEQYF.

Only a few counts were recorded for this clone. V usage is TRBV7-2 and J usage is TRBJ2-7; a weak D match, TRBD2 (6 bases). This CDR3 spans 14 amino acids. V dropped 2 bases and J dropped 6 bases, with 14 bases sitting between them. Germline-derived CDR1 and CDR2 are SGHTA and FQGNSA. The chain's CDR3 is CASSLQFAGSEQYF. For the CDR3, the DNA is TGTGCCAGCAGCTTACAATTTGCGGGGTCCGAGCAGTACTTC.

Only a few counts were recorded for this clone. The gene calls are TRBV14 and TRBJ1-2; D is perhaps TRBD1 (5 bases). This CDR3 is 14 amino acids long. Germline lookup yields CDR1 SGHDN and CDR2 FVKESK. V gave up 0 bases and J gave up 8 bases, with 13 bases separating them. CDR3: CASSQDSGPYGYTF. In DNA form, the CDR3 reads TGTGCCAGCAGCCAAGATTCAGGGCCTTACGGCTACACCTTC.

V usage is TRBV19 and J usage is TRBJ2-7, with 8 bases lining up with TRBD1. The CDR3 is 15 residues long. Losses at the gene ends were 3 bases for V and 0 bases for J; bases not matched to a gene: 4. Germline CDR1 LNHDA, CDR2 SQIVND (reference sequence). This CDR3 reads CASSIGDRSSYEQYF. In DNA, the CDR3 is TGTGCCAGTAGTATTGGGGACAGGAGCTCCTACGAGCAGTACTTC.

This clone was observed a handful of times. At the DNA level, this CDR3 is encoded by other sequences in the same sample as well. This chain uses TRBV18 with TRBJ1-1, with 7 bases fitting TRBD1. V lost 4 bases, J lost 1 base, and 0 bases stayed unmatched. CDR3 length: 13 residues. CDR1 KGHSH and CDR2 LQKENI come from the germline V gene. CDR3 residues: CASSRQGNTEAFF. The DNA of the CDR3 is TGTGCCAGCTCACGACAGGGGAACACTGAAGCTTTCTTT.

The rearrangement joins TRBV5-1 to TRBJ2-3; D might be TRBD2 (6 bases). Per the germline V gene, CDR1 is SGHRS and CDR2 is YFSETQ. The CDR3 has 14 residues. With 4 bases removed from V and 1 base from J, the gap between germline ends came to 10 bases. As DNA, the CDR3 is TGCGCCAGCAGCCTAACTAGCCGCACAGATACGCAGTATTTT. This translates into CASSLTSRTDTQYF.

The chain couples TRBV7-9 to TRBJ2-3; 8 nucleotides match TRBD2. The CDR3 has 14 residues. After removal of 5 bases from V and 3 bases from J, the junction contained 4 bases not matched to a gene. Germline V lookup: CDR1 SEHNR, CDR2 FQNEAQ (reference sequence). For the CDR3, the DNA is TGTGCCAGCAGCGCTGGACTAGCAACAGATACGCAGTATTTT. Encoded protein: CASSAGLATDTQYF.

This clone was detected only a few times. The chain recombines TRBV2 with TRBJ2-5, with 9 bases aligning to TRBD2. The V segment lost 4 bases and the J segment 2 bases; nucleotides outside the gene matches: 8. This CDR3 is built from 16 residues. Germline-derived CDR1 and CDR2 are SNHLY and FYNNEI. The CDR3 reads CASSGGASGDQETQYF. The CDR3 nucleotides read TGTGCCAGCAGTGGGGGAGCTAGCGGGGATCAAGAGACCCAGTACTTC.

This clone was seen only a few times. As DNA, the CDR3 is TGCGCCAGCAGTTCGGGACTAGGAGCGGAGACCCAGTACTTC. This encodes CASSSGLGAETQYF. This sequence joins TRBV5-1 and TRBJ2-5, with TRBD2 identical over 8 bases. Germline V lookup: CDR1 SGHRS, CDR2 YFSETQ. V trimming: 5 bases; J trimming: 5 bases; junction bases outside the gene matches: 8. The CDR3 runs 14 residues.

This clone was found a few times. This CDR3 is CASTPAGGPYEQYF. CDR3 DNA: TGTGCCAGCACCCCGGCGGGAGGCCCCTACGAGCAGTACTTC. The gene calls are TRBV28 and TRBJ2-7; 8 bases align to TRBD2. The junction had 7 bases not matched to a gene; V was cut back by 7 bases and J by 2 bases. The germline gives CDR1 MDHEN, CDR2 SYDVKM. The CDR3 loop spans 14 amino acids.

For the CDR3, the DNA is TGCAGCGTTGTGTGGGGGGGAAGCACAGATACGCAGTATTTT. It codes for CSVVWGGSTDTQYF. The chain recombines TRBV29-1 with TRBJ2-3; 7 bases are a match to TRBD2. Losses at the gene ends were 4 bases for V and 0 bases for J; bases not matched to a gene: 4. The CDR3 length is 14 residues. The germline V gene has CDR1 SQVTM and CDR2 ANQGSEA.

This clone was recorded a few times. The chain has TRBV7-2 and TRBJ2-7; tentative D call: TRBD1 (5 bases). The CDR3 covers 15 residues. CDR1 SGHTA and CDR2 FQGNSA come from the germline V gene. The V and J ends lost 1 base and 3 bases respectively, with 13 bases between them. The CDR3 nucleotides read TGTGCCAGCAGCTTAGTCGGCCAGGGTGACTACGAGCAGTACTTC. Residues: CASSLVGQGDYEQYF.

The rearrangement uses TRBV12-5 and TRBJ2-1; D perhaps matches TRBD2 (6 bases). Germline CDR1 reads LGHNT; CDR2 reads FRNRAP. CDR3 length: 13 amino acids. With 1 base removed from V and 6 bases from J, the gap between germline ends came to 7 bases. This CDR3 reads CASGLAGVNEQFF. DNA of the CDR3: TGTGCTAGTGGTTTGGCGGGGGTCAATGAGCAGTTCTTC. The whole variable domain, filled in from reference TRBV12-5 and TRBJ2-1, reads DARVTQTPRHKVTEMGQEVTMRCQPILGHNTVFWYRQTMMQGLELLAYFRNRAPLDDSGMPKDRFSAEMPDATLATLKIQPSEPRDSAVYFCASGLAGVNEQFFGPGTRLTVL.

This clone was seen repeatedly, ten times or more. The rearrangement links TRBV10-2 to TRBJ2-1, with TRBD2 matching 7 bases. The CDR3 is made up of 14 amino acids. Looked up from germline, CDR1 is WSHSY and CDR2 is SAAADI. The V and J ends lost 2 bases and 5 bases, in that order; junction bases with no gene match: 3. CDR3 protein: CASSEPGGDNEQFF. The CDR3 DNA follows: TGCGCCAGCAGTGAGCCGGGAGGTGACAATGAGCAGTTCTTC.

The J gene is TRBJ2-2, the V gene TRBV5-1; 8 nucleotides line up with TRBD1. The germline V gene has CDR1 SGHRS and CDR2 YFSETQ. The CDR3 covers 15 residues. Trimming at V came to 3 bases and at J to 2 bases, leaving 3 bases not matched to a gene. CDR3 amino acids: CASSSGTGNTGELFF. DNA of the CDR3: TGCGCCAGCAGCTCCGGGACAGGAAACACCGGGGAGCTGTTTTTT.

The chain links TRBV5-1 to TRBJ2-3; D is unclear. Germline V gene lookup returns CDR1 SGHRS and CDR2 YFSETQ. The CDR3 has 15 residues. V was pared by 2 bases and J by 2 bases, with 12 bases between. CDR3 sequence: CASSFASPNTDTQYF. The DNA for the CDR3 is TGCGCCAGCAGCTTCGCCTCACCTAACACAGATACGCAGTATTTT.

In its sample, this clone was seen many times. The rearrangement joins TRBV9 to TRBJ1-3; the match to TRBD1 covers 7 bases. V dropped 3 bases and J dropped 3; count of bases not matched to a gene: 9. CDR3 length: 16 residues. CDR1 is SGDLS and CDR2 is YYNGEE in the germline V gene. For the CDR3, the DNA is TGTGCCAGCAGCGCCCTTGGAGACAGGGTTGGAAACACCATATATTTT. Translating it yields CASSALGDRVGNTIYF. The complete variable domain, with remaining parts taken from reference TRBV9 and TRBJ1-3, reads DSGVTQTPKHLITATGQRVTLRCSPRSGDLSVYWYQQSLDQGLQFLIQYYNGEERAKGNILERFSAQQFPDLHSELNLSSLELGDSALYFCASSALGDRVGNTIYFGEGSWLTVV.

This clone occurred a few times. This sequence joins TRBV7-3 and TRBJ1-1, with D possibly being TRBD1 (6 bases). CDR3 length: 13 residues. From germline, CDR1 is SGHTA and CDR2 FQGTGA. Deletions cut 5 bases from V and 3 bases from J, with 10 bases between. The DNA of the CDR3 is TGTGCCAGCAGCGTACAGGGCGACACTGAAGCTTTCTTT. This encodes CASSVQGDTEAFF.

The chain joins TRBV21-1 to TRBJ2-1; the DNA was not used to check the table's D call, TRBD2. TRBV21-1 is assigned pseudogene status. This CDR3 has 18 amino acids. In nucleotides, the CDR3 is TGTGCCAGCAGCAGTGCAGTACCGGGACTAGCGGGAGGAGGAAGGCGGTTCTTC. This codes for CASSSAVPGLAGGGRRFF.

This chain joins TRBV27 and TRBJ2-5; D might be TRBD2 (6 bases). Germline values: CDR1 MNHEY, CDR2 SMNVEV (reference sequence). V lost 5 bases, J lost 5 bases, and 21 bases lay in between. This CDR3 has 16 residues. The CDR3 here is CASSPMRQGGRETQYF. The DNA of the CDR3 is TGTGCCAGCAGTCCCATGAGGCAGGGTGGGAGGGAGACCCAGTACTTC.

The V gene is TRBV7-3, the J gene TRBJ2-1, with 11 bases that match TRBD2. From germline, CDR1 is SGHTA and CDR2 FQGTGA. The J segment lost 12 bases and the V segment lost 1 base, leaving 8 bases of the junction unmatched. The CDR3 runs 15 residues. CDR3 sequence (DNA): TGTGCCAGCAGCTTAAATAGCGGGAGGGCCAGCGTGCAGTTCTTC. Its translation is CASSLNSGRASVQFF.

This clone occurred a few times. The chain has TRBV7-2 and TRBJ2-1; 7 nucleotides agree with TRBD2. J gave up 10 bases and V 6 bases, and 12 bases lay outside the gene matches. The CDR3 totals 14 residues. Germline lookup yields CDR1 SGHTA and CDR2 FQGNSA. The CDR3 nucleotides read TGTGCCAGCAGGGAAGGACTAGTACGCTTAGAGCAGTTCTTC. This encodes CASREGLVRLEQFF.

In its sample, this clone was seen a few times. The rearrangement joins TRBV2 to TRBJ2-5, with TRBD1 as a possible D gene (6 bases). The V gene lost 7 bases and the J gene lost 5 bases, with 20 bases spanning the gap. This CDR3 is built from 15 residues. Germline-derived CDR1 and CDR2 are SNHLY and FYNNEI. The CDR3 nucleotides read TGTGCCAGCACCTTCACCGGTACAGGGTGGGAGACCCAGTACTTC. Amino acid sequence: CASTFTGTGWETQYF.

This clone was seen a few times. This sequence joins TRBV11-2 and TRBJ2-5; 10 bases are a match to TRBD1. The DNA matches TRBJ2-7 better at its end, which makes the J call doubtful. The CDR3 is made up of 14 amino acids. CDR1 is SGHAT, CDR2 FQNNGV, per germline. The CDR3 sequence: CASSSPGQGNEQYF. CDR3 DNA: TGTGCCAGCAGCTCTCCGGGACAGGGGAACGAGCAGTACTTC.